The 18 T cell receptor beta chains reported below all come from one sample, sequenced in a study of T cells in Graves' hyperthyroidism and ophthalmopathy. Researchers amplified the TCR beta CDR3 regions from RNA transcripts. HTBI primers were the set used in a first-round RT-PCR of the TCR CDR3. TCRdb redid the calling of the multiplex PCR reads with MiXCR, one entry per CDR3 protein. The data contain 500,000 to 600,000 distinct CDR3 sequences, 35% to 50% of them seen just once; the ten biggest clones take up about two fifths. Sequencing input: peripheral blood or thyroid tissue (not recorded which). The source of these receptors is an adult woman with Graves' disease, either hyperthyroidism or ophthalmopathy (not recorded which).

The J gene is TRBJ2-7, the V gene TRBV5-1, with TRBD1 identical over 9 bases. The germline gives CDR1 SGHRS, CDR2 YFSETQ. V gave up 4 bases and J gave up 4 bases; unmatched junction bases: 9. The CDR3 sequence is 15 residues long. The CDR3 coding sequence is TGCGCCAGCAGCCCGGCCGGGACAGGGCGGTACGAGCAGTACTTC. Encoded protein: CASSPAGTGRYEQYF.

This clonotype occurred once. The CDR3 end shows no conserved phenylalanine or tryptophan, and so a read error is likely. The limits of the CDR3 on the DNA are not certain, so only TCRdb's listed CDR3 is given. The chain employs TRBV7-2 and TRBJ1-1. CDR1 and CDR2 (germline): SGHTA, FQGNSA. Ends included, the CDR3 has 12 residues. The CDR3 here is CASMEGGTEASS.

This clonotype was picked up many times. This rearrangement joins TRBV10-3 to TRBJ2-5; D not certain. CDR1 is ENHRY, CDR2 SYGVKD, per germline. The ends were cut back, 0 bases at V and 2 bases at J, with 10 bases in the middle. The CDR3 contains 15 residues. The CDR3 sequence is CAISESSLPQETQYF. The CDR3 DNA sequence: TGTGCCATCAGTGAGTCGTCACTACCGCAAGAGACCCAGTACTTC.

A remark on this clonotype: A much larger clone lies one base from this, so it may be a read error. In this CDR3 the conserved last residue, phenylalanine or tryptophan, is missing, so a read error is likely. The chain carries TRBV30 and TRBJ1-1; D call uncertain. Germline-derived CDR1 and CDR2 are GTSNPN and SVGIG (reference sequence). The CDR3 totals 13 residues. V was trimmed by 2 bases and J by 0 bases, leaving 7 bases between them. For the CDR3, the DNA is TGTGCCTGGAGTTGGCGACTGAACACTGAAGCTTTCCTT. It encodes CAWSWRLNTEAFL.

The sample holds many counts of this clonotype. CDR3 region: CASRGGTGSLYEQYF. As DNA, the CDR3 is TGTGCCAGCAGGGGTGGGACAGGTTCCCTCTACGAGCAGTACTTC. The V call is TRBV7-9, the J call TRBJ2-7, with TRBD1 matching over 8 bases. CDR1 and CDR2 from the germline V gene are SEHNR and FQNEAQ (reference sequence). The CDR3 is made up of 15 amino acids. The trim removed 6 bases at V and 3 bases at J, leaving 10 bases unmatched.

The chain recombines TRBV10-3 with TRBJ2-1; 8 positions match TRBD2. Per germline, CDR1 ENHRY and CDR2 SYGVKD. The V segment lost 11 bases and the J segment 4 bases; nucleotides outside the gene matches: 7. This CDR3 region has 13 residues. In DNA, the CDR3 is TGTGCCTCCGGGAGGGACGGATACAATGAGCAGTTCTTC. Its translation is CASGRDGYNEQFF.

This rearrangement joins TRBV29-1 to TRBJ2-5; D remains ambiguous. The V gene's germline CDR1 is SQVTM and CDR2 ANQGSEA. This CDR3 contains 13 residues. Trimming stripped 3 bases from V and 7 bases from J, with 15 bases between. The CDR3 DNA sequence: TGCAGCGTTGAGGCAGCCACCTCGGGGACCCAGTACTTC. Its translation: CSVEAATSGTQYF.

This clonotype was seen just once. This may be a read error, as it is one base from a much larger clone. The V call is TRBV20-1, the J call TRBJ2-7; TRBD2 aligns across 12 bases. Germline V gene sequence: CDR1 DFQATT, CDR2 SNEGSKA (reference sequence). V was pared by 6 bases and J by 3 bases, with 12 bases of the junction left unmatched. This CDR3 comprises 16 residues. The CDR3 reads CSARTFPSGRVYEQYF. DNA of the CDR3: TGCAGTGCCCGAACTTTCCCTAGCGGGAGGGTCTACGAGCAGTACTTC.

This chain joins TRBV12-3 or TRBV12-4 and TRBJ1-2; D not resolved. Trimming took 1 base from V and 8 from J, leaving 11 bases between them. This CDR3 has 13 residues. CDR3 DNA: TGTGCCAGCAGTTTAGTGGATCCCCGGGGCTACACCTTC. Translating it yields CASSLVDPRGYTF.

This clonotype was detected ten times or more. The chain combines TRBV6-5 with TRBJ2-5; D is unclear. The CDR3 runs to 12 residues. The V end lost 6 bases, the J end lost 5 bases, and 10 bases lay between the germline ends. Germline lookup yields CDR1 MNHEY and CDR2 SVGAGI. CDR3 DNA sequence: TGTGCCAGCAGCCGATCTTCGGAGACCCAGTACTTC. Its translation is CASSRSSETQYF.

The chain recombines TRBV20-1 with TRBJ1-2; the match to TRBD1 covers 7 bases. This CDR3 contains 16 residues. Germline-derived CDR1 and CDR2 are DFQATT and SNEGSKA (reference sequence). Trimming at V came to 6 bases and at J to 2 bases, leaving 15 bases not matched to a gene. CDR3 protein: CSAPAPDRSGNYGYTF. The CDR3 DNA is TGCAGTGCGCCCGCCCCGGACAGGTCGGGAAACTATGGCTACACCTTC.

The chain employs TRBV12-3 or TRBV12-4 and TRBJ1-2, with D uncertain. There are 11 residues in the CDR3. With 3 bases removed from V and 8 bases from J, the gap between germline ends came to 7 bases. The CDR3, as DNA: TGTGCCAGCAGTTTTAGCACGGGCTACACCTTC. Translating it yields CASSFSTGYTF.

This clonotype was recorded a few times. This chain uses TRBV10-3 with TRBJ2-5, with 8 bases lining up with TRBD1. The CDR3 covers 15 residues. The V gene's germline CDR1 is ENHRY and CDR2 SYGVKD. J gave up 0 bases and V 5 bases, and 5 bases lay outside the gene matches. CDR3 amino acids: CAISTTGGYQETQYF. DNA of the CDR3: TGTGCCATCAGTACTACAGGGGGATACCAAGAGACCCAGTACTTC.

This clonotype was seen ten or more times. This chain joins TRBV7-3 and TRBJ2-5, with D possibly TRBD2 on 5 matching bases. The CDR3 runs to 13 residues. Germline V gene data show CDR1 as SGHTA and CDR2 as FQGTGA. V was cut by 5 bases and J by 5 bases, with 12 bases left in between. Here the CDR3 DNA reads TGTGCCAGCAGCCGTACTAGTGATGAGACCCAGTACTTC. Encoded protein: CASSRTSDETQYF.

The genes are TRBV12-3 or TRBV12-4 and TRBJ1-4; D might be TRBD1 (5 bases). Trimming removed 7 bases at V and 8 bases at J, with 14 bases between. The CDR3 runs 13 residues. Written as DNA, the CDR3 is TGTGCCAGCACGGTCTCCCGGGGGGAAAAACTGTTTTTT. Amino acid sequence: CASTVSRGEKLFF.

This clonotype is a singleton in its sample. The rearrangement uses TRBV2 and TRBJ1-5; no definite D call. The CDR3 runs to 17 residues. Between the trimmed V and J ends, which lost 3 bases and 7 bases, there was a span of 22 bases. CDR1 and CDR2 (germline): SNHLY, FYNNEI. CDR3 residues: CASSENRALLKSQPQHF. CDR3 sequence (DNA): TGTGCCAGCAGTGAGAACCGGGCCCTCTTGAAATCCCAGCCCCAGCATTTT.

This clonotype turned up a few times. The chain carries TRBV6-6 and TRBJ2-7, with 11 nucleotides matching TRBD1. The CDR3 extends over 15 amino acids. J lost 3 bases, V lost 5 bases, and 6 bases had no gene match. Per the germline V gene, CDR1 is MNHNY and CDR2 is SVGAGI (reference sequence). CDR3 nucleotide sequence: TGTGCCAGCAGTCCCCTGGGGACAGGGGGCTACGAGCAGTACTTC. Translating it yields CASSPLGTGGYEQYF.

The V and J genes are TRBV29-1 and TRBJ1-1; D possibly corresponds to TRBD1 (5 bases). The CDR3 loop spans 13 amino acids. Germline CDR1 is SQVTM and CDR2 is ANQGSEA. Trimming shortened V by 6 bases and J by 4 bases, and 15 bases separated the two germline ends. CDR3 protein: CSVAQRGATEAFF. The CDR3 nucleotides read TGCAGCGTGGCCCAAAGAGGGGCCACTGAAGCTTTCTTT.